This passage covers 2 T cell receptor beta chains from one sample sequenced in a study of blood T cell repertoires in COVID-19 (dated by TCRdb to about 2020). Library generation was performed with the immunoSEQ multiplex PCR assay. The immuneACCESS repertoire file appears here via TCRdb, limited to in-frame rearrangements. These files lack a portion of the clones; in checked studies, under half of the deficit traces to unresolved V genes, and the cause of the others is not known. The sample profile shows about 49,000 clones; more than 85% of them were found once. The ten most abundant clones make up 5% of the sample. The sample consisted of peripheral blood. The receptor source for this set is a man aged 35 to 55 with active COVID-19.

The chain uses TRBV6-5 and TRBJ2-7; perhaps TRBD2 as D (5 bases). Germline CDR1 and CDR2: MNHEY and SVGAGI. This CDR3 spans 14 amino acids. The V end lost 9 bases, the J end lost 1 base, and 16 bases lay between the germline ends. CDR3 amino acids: CARMRVQASYEQYF. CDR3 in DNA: TGTGCCAGGATGAGGGTGCAGGCGTCCTACGAGCAGTACTTC.

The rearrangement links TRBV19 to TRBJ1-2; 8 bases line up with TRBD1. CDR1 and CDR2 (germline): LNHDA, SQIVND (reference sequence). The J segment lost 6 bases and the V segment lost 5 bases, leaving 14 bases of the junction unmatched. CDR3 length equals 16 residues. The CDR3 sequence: CASSPRADRGFHGYTF. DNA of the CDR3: TGTGCCAGTAGTCCCCGAGCCGACAGGGGCTTCCATGGCTACACCTTC.